The present TCR beta chain was sequenced within a study of OX40 agonist ivuxolimab in advanced cancers. Overall study: A history of anti-PD-1, anti-PD-L1 or anti-CTLA-4 therapy was acceptable, and about 40% had some. Partial responses were seen in three patients, one with hepatocellular carcinoma and two with cutaneous melanoma.

Deletions cut 0 bases from V and 1 base from J, with 7 bases between. The germline V gene encodes CDR1 SGHRS and CDR2 YFSETQ. The CDR3 has 15 amino acids. Broader study findings: Dosing at 0.1 to 3.0 mg/kg was accompanied by clonal expansion of CD4+ and CD8+ blood T cells by week 6.

Baseline was the first blood sampling point, followed by cycle 4 day 1 and cycle 7 day 1. Libraries were prepared by immunoSEQ multiplex PCR; TCRdb keeps only in-frame clonotypes and omits some of them. The table includes tens of thousands of clones, 86% detected once. As for this clone: Its antigen is unknown.

Sample: CD4+ or CD8+ T cells sorted from blood, taken in a trial of the OX40 agonist ivuxolimab. This chain links TRBV5-1 with TRBJ2-2; D is unclear. The clonotype was recovered from an adult with an advanced solid tumor such as melanoma, head and neck, liver or kidney cancer. CDR3 coding DNA: TGCGCCAGCAGCTTGGGTTCCAGGAACACCGGGGAGCTGTTTTTT. It encodes CASSLGSRNTGELFF.